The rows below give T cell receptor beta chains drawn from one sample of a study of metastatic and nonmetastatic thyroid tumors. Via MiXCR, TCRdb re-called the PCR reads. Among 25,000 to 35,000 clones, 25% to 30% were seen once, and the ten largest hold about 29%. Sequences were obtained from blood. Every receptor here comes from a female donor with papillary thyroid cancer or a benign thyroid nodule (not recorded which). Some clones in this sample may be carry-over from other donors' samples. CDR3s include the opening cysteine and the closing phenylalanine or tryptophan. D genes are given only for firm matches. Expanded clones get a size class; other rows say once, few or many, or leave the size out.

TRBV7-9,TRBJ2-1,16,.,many,CASSLGGGGSGVEQFF,TGTGCCAGCAGCTTAGGAGGGGGCGGGAGTGGGGTTGAGCAGTTCTTC
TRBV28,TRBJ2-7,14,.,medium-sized,CASRIGQPFYEQYF,TGTGCCAGCAGAATAGGACAGCCTTTTTACGAGCAGTACTTC
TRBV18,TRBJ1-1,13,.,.,CASSPRGGAEAFF,TGTGCCAGCTCACCAAGGGGTGGAGCTGAAGCTTTCTTT
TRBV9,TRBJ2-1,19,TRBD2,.,CASSVVGLAGVVAYNEQFF,TGTGCCAGCAGCGTAGTCGGTCTAGCGGGAGTTGTTGCCTACAATGAGCAGTTCTTC
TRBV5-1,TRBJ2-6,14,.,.,CASSDGSGANVLTF,TGCGCCAGCAGTGATGGCTCTGGGGCCAACGTCCTGACTTTC
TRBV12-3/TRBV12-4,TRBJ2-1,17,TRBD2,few,CASSLLAGAPGSGEQFF,TGTGCCAGCAGTTTACTAGCGGGAGCTCCAGGGTCCGGTGAGCAGTTCTTC
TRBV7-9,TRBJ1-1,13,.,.,CASSLGGTTEAFF,TGTGCCAGCAGCTTGGGAGGTACGACTGAAGCTTTCTTT
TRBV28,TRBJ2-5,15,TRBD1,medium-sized,CASSLGRQGQETQYF,TGTGCCAGCAGTTTGGGCCGACAGGGCCAAGAGACCCAGTACTTC
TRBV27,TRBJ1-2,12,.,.,CASSKQGSGYTF,TGTGCCAGCAGTAAACAGGGAAGTGGCTACACCTTC
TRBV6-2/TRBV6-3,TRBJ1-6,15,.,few,CASSYSGGPGSPLHF,TGTGCCAGCAGTTACTCGGGCGGGCCGGGGTCACCCCTCCACTTT
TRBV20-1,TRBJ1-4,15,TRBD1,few,CSARTPGQGYEKLFF,TGCAGTGCTAGAACACCGGGACAGGGGTATGAAAAACTGTTTTTT
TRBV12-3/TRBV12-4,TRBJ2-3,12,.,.,CASSSGTDTQYF,TGTGCCAGCAGTTCAGGCACAGATACGCAGTATTTT
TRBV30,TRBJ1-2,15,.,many,CAWSVRSGRNYGYTF,TGTGCCTGGAGTGTACGATCGGGGCGGAACTATGGCTACACCTTC
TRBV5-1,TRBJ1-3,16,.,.,CASSTGPIDGGNTIYF,TGCGCCAGCAGCACCGGGCCAATAGACGGCGGAAACACCATATATTTT
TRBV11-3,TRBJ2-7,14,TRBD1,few,CASSSGTGRYEQYF,TGTGCCAGCAGCTCTGGGACAGGCCGCTACGAGCAGTACTTC
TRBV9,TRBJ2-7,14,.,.,CASSVAGENYEQYF,TGTGCCAGCAGCGTAGCGGGAGAAAACTACGAGCAGTACTTC
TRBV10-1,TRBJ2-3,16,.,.,CASSETYRDGTDTQYF,TGCGCCAGCAGTGAGACGTACCGGGACGGCACAGATACGCAGTATTTT
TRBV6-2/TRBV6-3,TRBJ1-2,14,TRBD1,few,CASSNRGGNYGYTF,TGTGCCAGCAGTAACAGGGGCGGTAACTATGGCTACACCTTC
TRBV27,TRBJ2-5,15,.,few,CASSLSHSSRETQYF,TGTGCCAGCAGTTTATCCCACTCTAGCAGGGAGACCCAGTACTTC
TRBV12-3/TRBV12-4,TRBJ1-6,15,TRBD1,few,CASREQGAINSPLHF,TGTGCCAGCAGAGAACAGGGGGCGATTAATTCACCCCTCCACTTT
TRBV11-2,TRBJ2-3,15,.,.,CASSLGQGELDTQYF,TGTGCCAGCAGCTTAGGTCAGGGTGAATTAGATACGCAGTATTTT
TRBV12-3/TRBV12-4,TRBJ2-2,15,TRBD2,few,CASSLQRGNTGELFF,TGTGCCAGCAGTCTTCAGCGGGGGAACACCGGGGAGCTGTTTTTT
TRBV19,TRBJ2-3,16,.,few,CASMGAVGANTDTQYF,TGTGCCAGTATGGGGGCAGTGGGAGCGAACACAGATACGCAGTATTTT
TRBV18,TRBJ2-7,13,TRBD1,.,CASSPGTAYEQYF,TGTGCCAGCTCACCAGGGACAGCCTACGAGCAGTACTTC
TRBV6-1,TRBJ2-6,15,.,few,CASSERLSGANVLTF,TGTGCCAGCAGTGAAAGGCTCTCTGGGGCCAACGTCCTGACTTTC
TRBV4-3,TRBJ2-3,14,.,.,CASSQDRDTDTQYF,TGCGCCAGCAGCCAAGATCGGGACACAGATACGCAGTATTTT
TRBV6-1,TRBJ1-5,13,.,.,CASTGDSNQPQHF,TGTGCCAGCACGGGTGACAGCAATCAGCCCCAGCATTTT
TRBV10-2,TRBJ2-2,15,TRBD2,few,CASSSRQGLAGELFF,TGCGCCAGCAGTTCCAGACAGGGACTAGCGGGAGAGCTGTTTTTT
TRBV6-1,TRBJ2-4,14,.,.,CASSGEQVKNIQYF,TGTGCCAGCAGTGGAGAACAGGTCAAAAACATTCAGTACTTC
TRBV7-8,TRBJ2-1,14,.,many,CASSSGLLNNEQFF,TGTGCCAGCAGCTCGGGACTCCTTAACAATGAGCAGTTCTTC
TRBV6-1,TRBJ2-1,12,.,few,CASTPGGVEQFF,TGTGCCAGCACCCCCGGGGGTGTTGAGCAGTTCTTC
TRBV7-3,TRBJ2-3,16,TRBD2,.,CASSPVVGGTTDTQYF,TGTGCCAGCAGCCCGGTAGTGGGAGGGACCACAGATACGCAGTATTTT
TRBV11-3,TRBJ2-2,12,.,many,CASSFDTGELFF,TGTGCCAGCAGCTTCGACACCGGGGAGCTGTTTTTT
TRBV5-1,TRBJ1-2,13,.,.,CASSLAGQDFYTF,TGCGCCAGCAGCTTGGCCGGGCAGGACTTCTACACCTTC
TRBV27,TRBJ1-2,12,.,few,CASSLPRRGYTF,TGTGCCAGCAGTTTACCCCGGCGGGGCTACACCTTC
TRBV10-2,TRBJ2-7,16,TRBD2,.,CASSEFRAGSYYEQYF,TGCGCCAGCAGTGAGTTTCGAGCGGGATCATACTACGAGCAGTACTTC
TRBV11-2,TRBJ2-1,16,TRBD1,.,CASSTTGALSYNEQFF,TGTGCCAGCAGCACTACAGGGGCCCTCTCCTACAATGAGCAGTTCTTC
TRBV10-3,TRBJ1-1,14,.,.,CAISEKEEGSEAFF,TGTGCCATCAGTGAGAAGGAGGAGGGATCTGAAGCTTTCTTT
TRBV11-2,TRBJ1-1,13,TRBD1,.,CASSDRTGNEAFF,TGTGCCAGCAGCGACCGGACAGGCAATGAAGCTTTCTTT
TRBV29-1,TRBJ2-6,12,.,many,CSVRSGANVLTF,TGCAGCGTCCGTTCCGGGGCCAACGTCCTGACTTTC
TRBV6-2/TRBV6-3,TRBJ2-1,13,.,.,CASSEPLVNEQFF,TGTGCCAGCAGTGAGCCACTAGTGAATGAGCAGTTCTTC
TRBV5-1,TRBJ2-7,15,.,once,CASSSMGPMSYEQYF,TGCGCCAGCAGTTCCATGGGACCGATGTCCTACGAGCAGTACTTC
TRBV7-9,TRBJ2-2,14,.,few,CASSLARTRGELFF,TGTGCCAGCAGCTTAGCGCGGACACGAGGGGAGCTGTTTTTT